This entry describes one TCR beta chain. Its antigen is unknown. No base quality values were provided; no much bigger clone lies one nucleotide off. These data come from a study of cytomegalovirus exposure and HLA in healthy donors (dated by TCRdb to 2017 to 2019). The study in broad terms: An earlier analysis of some 620 of the donors reported about 260 Gb of sequence data and 95 million to 120 million unique TCR beta sequences obtained from about 180 million T cells. Roughly 300 gigabases of sequencing data and roughly 90 million unique TCR sequences were included in an early release covering over 600 HLA-typed donors. Of the 300 to 500 genotyped donors, 70% to 90% were placed in the genetic ancestry cluster associated with self-reported Caucasian donors. The aim of the study was to test whether cataloging public T cell receptors could identify signatures of past pathogen exposure. Using immunosequencing, the study profiled T cell repertoires from approximately 700 subjects and related those repertoires to cytomegalovirus serostatus. Besides the first cohort of around 670 subjects, a separate validation cohort made up of 120 different subjects was used. High-throughput TCR immunosequencing, statistical association of individual TCRs with disease status, and machine learning were combined to predict cytomegalovirus infection status. To study patterns of TCR occurrence, a later analysis re-analyzed previously published TCR beta repertoires from around 660 donors and added high-resolution HLA genotyping. Rather than using new phenotypic data, the later analysis identified candidate immune exposures from TCR beta sequences and from how often those sequences occurred across donors. An earlier analysis of fewer than 750 of the donors used high-throughput TCR beta sequencing to judge whether each TCR beta V gene segment behaved as functional or pseudogenic. Alongside the repertoire data, information on donor age, sex, ethnicity and CMV serostatus was compiled. A later genetic analysis used genome-wide SNP genotypes for about 60% of the 666 donors, treating that subset as a discovery cohort. All discovery cohort repertoires had been generated on a single sequencing platform. Both class I and class II loci were covered by HLA typing, at four-digit resolution. The number of typed donors differed by locus: about 620-630 for A, B, C, DRB1 and DQB1; 500 to 550 for DQA1; approximately 600 for DPA1; and roughly 470 for DPB1. Roughly five DR-DQ haplotypes were handled as single units for association and clustering, since linkage in the cohort was strong. Across approximately 420 genotyped donors of the cohort, an average of roughly 250,000 unique TCR beta nucleotide sequences per donor were sequenced, and roughly 17% of those sequences were non-productive.

The study at large found these results: Broadly in line with IMGT annotations, most TCR beta V segments showed up in productive rearrangements about 87% or about 30% of the time in an earlier analysis of several hundred of the donors. According to a later analysis, most CMV-associated TCR beta chains appeared to be HLA-restricted, and the HLA associations seemed to be driven largely by CMV exposure. Approximately 16 rarely observed V segments, including chromosome 9 orphons, were excluded from the earlier analysis of several hundred of the donors because counts were too low. Sequencing depth was assumed to be roughly uniform across donors in the presence/absence analyses, though that assumption may not hold. Some IMGT-functional V segments, including TRBV6-2 and TRBV6-3, could not be distinguished by the 87-base-pair reads and were therefore excluded. The only immune exposure information available for the cohort was CMV serostatus. Across donors, most TCR sequences were observed very rarely, whereas some public TCRs were present in many individuals. Linkage disequilibrium might explain the correlated functional status among segregating V segments, but an unknown experimental factor could not be excluded. A total of about 180 TCR beta chains were listed by the study as associated with cytomegalovirus. The authors suggested that the approach could potentially be extended to other disease states and immunological phenotypes. A few of the identified cytomegalovirus-associated TCR beta chains were confirmed in vitro to be specific for cytomegalovirus antigens. In a later analysis, the rate of TCR association differed among HLA loci, with DRB1 alleles having the most associated TCRs and HLA-C alleles having the fewest. An association between a missense DCLRE1C variant and V-gene and J-gene trimming of TCR beta chains was found in a later genetic analysis and replicated in an independent cohort. A cluster of highly shared sequence variants was judged likely to represent a technical artifact of the sequencing pipeline. HLA typing was unavailable for some donors at each locus, so association tests used only the typed subset. A later analysis associated 17,000 or so TCR beta sequences with specific HLA alleles at a false discovery rate of 0.05. A further reported finding was that TCR beta sequences accurately predicted the HLA-A and HLA-B alleles for most subjects in the first cohort. When HLA alleles, especially DR and DQ, strongly co-occurred, TCR associations were difficult to assign to individual alleles. According to a later analysis, parvovirus B19, influenza, CMV and Epstein-Barr virus appeared linked to several top co-occurrence clusters. According to a later genetic analysis, donors in an Asian-associated ancestry cluster had fewer N-insertions in productive TCRs than the approximately 650-donor mean. Cytomegalovirus status was reported to be diagnosed by the classifier with high specificity and sensitivity in both the original and validation cohorts. Compared with equally common non-associated chains, HLA-associated TCR beta chains in a later analysis were more clonally expanded and had lower generation probabilities. The cohort was sequenced for TCR beta chains only, and without alpha or paired-chain data the features that could be detected were limited.

In total, 630 or so healthy bone marrow donors made up the cohort. Cohort members were all nominally healthy when sampled, although unrecorded immune exposures were likely present. The donor was CMV seropositive and was included in the group of 289 seropositive cohort members. Each donor provided a peripheral blood sample, and peripheral blood mononuclear cells were used for TCR beta sequencing. Genomic DNA extraction from the blood cell samples was performed with the Qiagen DNeasy Blood Extraction Kit. Libraries were prepared through the immunoSEQ multiplex PCR assay. The multiplex PCR relied on a mix of 60 forward primers for TCR Vbeta segments and 13 reverse primers for TCR Jbeta segments. The CDR3 region of rearranged TCR beta genes was amplified from genomic DNA with a multiplex PCR assay. The Illumina HiSeq System was used to sequence the amplified TCR beta libraries as 87-base-pair reads. Turning to the authors' computational methods: A later analysis counted about 76 million unique TCR beta chains across the 666 repertoires, and about 10 million of these chains were shared by at least two donors. Raw reads were error-corrected and collapsed into unique sequences by a nearest-neighbor algorithm in which closely related sequences were merged to remove PCR and sequencing errors. V, D and J gene segments were assigned by aligning CDR3 sequences to IMGT reference sequences. Each retained sequence needed at least a six-nucleotide match to both a V gene segment and a J gene segment. A rearrangement counted as productive if the CDR3 had no stop codons and remained in frame with V and J, and every other rearrangement counted as non-productive. CDR3 was defined by IMGT convention, running from the second conserved V-encoded cysteine to the conserved J-encoded phenylalanine. The earlier analysis of fewer than 700 of the donors excluded sequences that lacked an unambiguous match to a single V gene segment. In an earlier analysis of several hundred of the donors, V segments were called functional above 56.7% productive rearrangements and were called segregating when the between-donor standard deviation exceeded 5%. A statistical classification framework was built to diagnose cytomegalovirus status from the catalog of TCR beta chain sequences. A later analysis assigned V and J genes by comparing TCR nucleotide sequences with IMGT/GENE-DB human TR gene sequences. In a later analysis, CDR3 sequences and most-parsimonious VDJ recombination scenarios were assigned using the TCRdist pipeline. A later analysis defined each TCR beta chain by its CDR3 amino acid sequence plus V-gene family, and excluded reads lacking a unique V-gene family. As a way to deal with suspected cross-contamination and a sequencing artifact, a later analysis dropped 450 to 700 nucleotide sequences that were highly shared and had low generation probability. A later analysis calculated a clonal expansion index for each public chain from normalized within-repertoire ranks of inferred template counts. A later analysis computed generation probabilities with a VDJ recombination model fitted to out-of-frame rearrangements, and checked the results against IGoR. In a later analysis, TCR-TCR, TCR-HLA and TCR-CMV co-occurrence was scored with hypergeometric tests, and a repertoire-size bias correction was applied to TCR pairs. In a later analysis, false discovery rates were estimated by permuting HLA or CMV assignments 20 times. In a later analysis, co-occurring TCRs were grouped with DBSCAN, and TCRdist sequence similarity was added when clustering was performed within HLA-allele-positive subsets. For co-occurrence clustering, repertoires with fewer than 30,000 or more than 120,000 public chains were excluded, along with a handful of repertoires with anomalous nucleotide sharing. Imported from immuneACCESS, the table was reduced by TCRdb to in-frame sequences with V and J called. These copies leave out some clones; in studies compared against another copy, an unresolved V gene accounts for under half, and the cause of the remainder is not known. V, J and clone size are taken as reported in that table, and D and trimming were inferred from the DNA itself. This sample gives roughly 180,000 clones in total; 65% to 85% of them show up just once. Together, the top ten hold roughly 4.7% of the sample.

Inclusive of the bounding cysteine and phenylalanine, the CDR3 is 14 residues long. Only the CDR3 region is kept as DNA, spanning 42 bases read in frame from base 1. Looking up the germline V gene yields CDR1 SGHNT and CDR2 YENEEA. The germline V and J ends show losses of 1 base and 2 bases respectively, and no gene match explains 1 base of the junction. The chain employs TRBV11-3 and TRBJ2-5; TRBD1 agrees with 7 junctional bases. This TCR was recovered from a woman in her forties or fifties in good health and CMV-seropositive. What was sequenced was PBMCs. The DNA sequence reads TGTGCCAGCAGCTTAGCAGGGGGACAAGAGACCCAGTACTTC. Its amino acids are CASSLAGGQETQYF.